This T cell receptor (beta chain) stems from a study of Ad26.COV2.S vaccination and SARS-CoV-2 variants. Study-wide background: It was the COV1001 Ad26.COV2.S trial arm that included the donor. The study's findings and limits: Among vaccine recipients, spike-specific TCR breadth exceeded that of placebo recipients. TCR breadth and depth analyses may have underestimated total T cell responses.

The treatment: around 19 received Ad26.COV2.S at low or high dose, single or two shots; several received placebo; per-sample allocation not given. Following the first vaccine or placebo injection, samples were taken on day 63. Spike of the Wuhan-strain SARS-CoV-2 was expressed by an Ad26 vector, which formed the vaccine. Comment on this clone: What it binds is unknown.

V lost 3 bases to trimming and J lost 1 base; unmatched junction nucleotides: 3. This CDR3 comprises 14 residues. The germline CDR1 and CDR2 sequences are SQVTM and ANQGSEA. Sequencing was performed with immunoSEQ multiplex PCR; in TCRdb, only in-frame clones are kept and a portion is missing. This sample has hundreds of thousands of clones; approximately 86% occur once, and the top ten carry roughly 10%. The TCR comes from a person between 18 and 60 years old who received the Ad26.COV2.S COVID-19 vaccine or a placebo. This material consisted of peripheral blood, taken in a trial of Ad26.COV2.S vaccine versus placebo. V usage is TRBV29-1 and J usage is TRBJ2-3; TRBD1 matches at 8 bases. The CDR3 bases are TGCAGCGTTGATCTGGGACAGGGCACAGATACGCAGTATTTT. Amino acids: CSVDLGQGTDTQYF.